Listed below are T cell receptor beta chains from one sample, sequenced in a study of a mutant IDH1 vaccine in newly diagnosed glioma. Assay: immunoSEQ multiplex PCR; the TCRdb copy retains only in-frame clones and omits some. The sample contains around 49,000 clones, around 80% of which appear only once. No antigen has been assigned to these receptors. The source was PBMCs, collected from a glioma patient whose treatment included an IDH1 peptide vaccine. The receptors here all came from a man aged 45-60 years with glioma. The CDR3 runs from the conserved cysteine through the conserved F or W. A D gene is named only where the DNA matches it firmly. The size field is filled for only some rows; it gives once, few, many or a size class.

j_call d_call clone_size v_call cdr3_nt cdr3_aa
TRBJ1-6 TRBD1 . TRBV5-4 TGTGCCAGCACCCCCCAGGGGGGAGGTAATTCACCCCTCCACTTT CASTPQGGGNSPLHF
TRBJ1-1 . few TRBV7-3 TGTGCCAGCAGCTTAAGTGAACAGGGCCAAGCTTTCTTT CASSLSEQGQAFF
TRBJ1-1 . . TRBV4-1 TGCGCCAGCAGCCAAATCTCCGGGCCGAACACTGAAGCTTTCTTT CASSQISGPNTEAFF
TRBJ2-7 TRBD1 . TRBV7-2 TGTGCCAGCAGCTTAGTAGGACAGGGGGCCCACGAGCAGTACTTC CASSLVGQGAHEQYF
TRBJ1-1 . . TRBV9 TGTGCCAGCAGCGAGATGGAGAACACTGAAGCTTTCTTT CASSEMENTEAFF
TRBJ2-5 . once TRBV25-1 TGTGCCAGCAGTGACCCGTTACCCCAAGAGACCCAGTACTTC CASSDPLPQETQYF
TRBJ1-6 . few TRBV5-5 TGTGCCAGCAGCTTGGCCCTGCAAAATTCACCCCTCCACTTT CASSLALQNSPLHF
TRBJ2-2 . once TRBV19 TGTGCCAGTAGAAAGACCACCGGGGAGCTGTTTTTT CASRKTTGELFF
TRBJ2-3 TRBD2 . TRBV9 TGTGCCAGCACCTTATCCAGCGGGGGCACAGATACGCAGTATTTT CASTLSSGGTDTQYF
TRBJ1-3 . . TRBV7-9 TGTGCCAGCAGCTATAGCAGGGGTGGAAACACCATATATTTT CASSYSRGGNTIYF
TRBJ1-1 . once TRBV7-2 TGTGCCAGCAGCTTTATTCCGGGTTGGGCTTTCTTT CASSFIPGWAFF
TRBJ2-2 . few TRBV27 TGTGCCAGCAGTTTCCATTTACCGGGACAACCGAACACCGGGGAGCTGTTTTTT CASSFHLPGQPNTGELFF
TRBJ2-7 TRBD2 once TRBV5-1 TGCGCCAGCATGGAGGCGGGGGGGCCAACCGAGCAGTACTTC CASMEAGGPTEQYF
TRBJ2-5 . once TRBV30 TGTGCCTGGAGTGTTAACGTCGAGACCCAGTACTTC CAWSVNVETQYF
TRBJ1-4 TRBD1 few TRBV30 TGTGCCTGGGGGACAGGGAATGAAAAACTGTTTTTT CAWGTGNEKLFF
TRBJ1-4 . . TRBV6-1 TGTGCCAGCGCAAGGACCACCGATGAAAAACTGTTTTTT CASARTTDEKLFF
TRBJ2-5 . few TRBV5-1 TGCGCCAGCAGCTTTGAGGGAAAAGAGACCCAGTACTTC CASSFEGKETQYF
TRBJ1-3 TRBD1 . TRBV30 TGTGCCTGGAGCTCGGGACAGGCAGACTCTGGAAACACCATATATTTT CAWSSGQADSGNTIYF
TRBJ2-3 . . TRBV7-2 TGTGCCAGCTTAGAGGGCATAACCTCAGATACGCAGTATTTT CASLEGITSDTQYF
TRBJ2-3 . . TRBV5-6 TGTGCCAGCAGCACACAGGGCCCAGATACGCAGTATTTT CASSTQGPDTQYF
TRBJ1-1 . . TRBV9 TGTGCCAGCAGCCCACGGGGTGCGCGGAACACTGAAGCTTTCTTT CASSPRGARNTEAFF
TRBJ2-1 . . TRBV2 TGTGCCAGCATTCGGGCAGGGGATGGCAATGAGCAGTTCTTC CASIRAGDGNEQFF
TRBJ1-3 TRBD1 . TRBV25-1 TGTGCCAGCAGCCGGACAGGCAGGGGGCATGGAAACACCATATATTTT CASSRTGRGHGNTIYF
TRBJ1-1 . . TRBV5-1 TGCGCCAGCAGGAAAGACCTGAACACTGAAGCTTTCTTT CASRKDLNTEAFF
TRBJ1-1 TRBD1 . TRBV5-1 TGCGCCAGCAGCTTGGGTGGGACAGTGAACACTGAAGCTTTCTTT CASSLGGTVNTEAFF
TRBJ2-3 TRBD1 . TRBV7-2 TGTGCCAGCAGCGGACCGGGACAGGGTTCAGATACGCAGTATTTT CASSGPGQGSDTQYF
TRBJ1-3 . once TRBV5-1 TGCGCCAGCAGCTTGGTAGGGGCCGCTCTTGGAAACACCATATATTTT CASSLVGAALGNTIYF
TRBJ2-5 TRBD1 . TRBV6-5 TGTGCCAGCAGTACACTGGGCAGGGGGTGGGAGACCCAGTACTTC CASSTLGRGWETQYF
TRBJ1-4 . few TRBV30 TGTGCCTGGAGTGTACTCCAGGGACTTAATGAAAAACTGTTTTTT CAWSVLQGLNEKLFF
TRBJ1-3 . . TRBV5-1 TGCGCCAGCAGCTTAACCGGGTTAGGATCTGGAAACACCATATATTTT CASSLTGLGSGNTIYF
TRBJ1-5 . . TRBV5-5 TGTGCCAGCAGCCCGGGGGACGATTCGGTCCGGCCCCAGCATTTT CASSPGDDSVRPQHF
TRBJ2-1 TRBD2 . TRBV28 TGTGCCAGCAGTCCCTCGGGGGGACCCTACAATGAGCAGTTCTTC CASSPSGGPYNEQFF